The present TCR beta chain was sequenced within a study of shared clonotypes between healthy human individuals. Study details: With ages of 18 to 49, the donors were a couple of women and a few men. General study findings and limits: In a handful of donors, roughly 5.2% of naive CD4 clonotypes appeared in common. Non-shared clonotypes were found to have lower generation probabilities than the clonotypes that were shared by all four of the sorted-subset donors. The low donor count limited represented genetic and exposure-history diversity.

About this clone itself: Its specificity is not known. Other DNA sequences in the sample encode the same CDR3.

Selected positively for CCR7 and CD45RO-negative, naive CD8 cells excluded terminally differentiated effector memory CD45RA+ cells. CDR3 length equals 14 residues. V was cut by 1 base and J by 1 base, with 6 bases left in between. Germline V gene data show CDR1 as MGHRA and CDR2 as YSYEKL. Sequencing used immunoSEQ multiplex PCR; TCRdb keeps in-frame clones, though not all of them. The sample gives some 2.1 million clones, about 94% of which show up once; about 1.1% is in the top ten. The sequence derives from a man in his late teens or twenties in good health. Sequencing was carried out using naive CD8+ T cells sorted from blood. The V call is TRBV4-1, the J call TRBJ2-3; no definite D call. The CDR3 sequence: CASSQGLGTDTQYF. The CDR3, as DNA: TGCGCCAGCAGCCAAGGGCTAGGCACAGATACGCAGTATTTT.